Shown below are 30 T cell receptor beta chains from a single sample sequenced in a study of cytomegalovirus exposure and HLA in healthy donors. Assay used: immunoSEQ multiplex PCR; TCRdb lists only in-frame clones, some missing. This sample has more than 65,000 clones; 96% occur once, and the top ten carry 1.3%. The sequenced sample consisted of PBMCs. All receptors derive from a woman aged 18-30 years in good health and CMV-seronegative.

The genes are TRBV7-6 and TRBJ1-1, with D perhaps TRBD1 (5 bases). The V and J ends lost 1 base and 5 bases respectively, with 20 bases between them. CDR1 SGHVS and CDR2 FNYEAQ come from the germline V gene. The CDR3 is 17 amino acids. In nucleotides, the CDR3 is TGTGCCAGCAGCTTAGAATCAGGGTTAGGTGGGATAACTGAAGCTTTCTTT. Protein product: CASSLESGLGGITEAFF.

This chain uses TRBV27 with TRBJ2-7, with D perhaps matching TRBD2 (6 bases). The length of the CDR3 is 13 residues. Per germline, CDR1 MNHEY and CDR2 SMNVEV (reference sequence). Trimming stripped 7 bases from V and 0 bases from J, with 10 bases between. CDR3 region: CASMPSDSYEQYF. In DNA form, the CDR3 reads TGTGCCAGCATGCCTAGCGACTCCTACGAGCAGTACTTC.

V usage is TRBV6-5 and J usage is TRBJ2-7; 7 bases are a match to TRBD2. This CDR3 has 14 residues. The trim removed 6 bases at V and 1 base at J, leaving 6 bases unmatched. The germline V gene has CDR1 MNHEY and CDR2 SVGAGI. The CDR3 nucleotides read TGTGCCAGCAGCGGGAGGAGACGGTCCTACGAGCAGTACTTC. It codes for CASSGRRRSYEQYF.

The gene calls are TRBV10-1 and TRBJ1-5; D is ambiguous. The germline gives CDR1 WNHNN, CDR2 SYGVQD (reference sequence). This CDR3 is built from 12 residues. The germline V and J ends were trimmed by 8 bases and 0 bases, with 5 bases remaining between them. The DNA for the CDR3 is TGCGCCAGCCTTCTTAGCAATCAGCCCCAGCATTTT. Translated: CASLLSNQPQHF.

The CDR3 DNA follows: TGTGCCAGCACCTCTGTTGACGGGGGTCGCGAGCAGTACTTC. The encoded protein is CASTSVDGGREQYF. The V call is TRBV28, the J call TRBJ2-7, with D perhaps TRBD2 (6 bases). This CDR3 has 14 amino acids. Trimming took off 7 bases at V and 6 bases at J, with 19 bases between the two ends. CDR1 MDHEN and CDR2 SYDVKM come from the germline V gene.

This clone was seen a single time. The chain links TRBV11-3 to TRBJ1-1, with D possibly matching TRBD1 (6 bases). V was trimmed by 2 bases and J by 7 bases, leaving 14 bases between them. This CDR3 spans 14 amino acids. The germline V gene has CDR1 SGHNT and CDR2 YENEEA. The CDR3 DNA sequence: TGTGCCAGCAGCTTATTTGGGGGCGCGGGTGAAGCTTTCTTT. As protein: CASSLFGGAGEAFF.

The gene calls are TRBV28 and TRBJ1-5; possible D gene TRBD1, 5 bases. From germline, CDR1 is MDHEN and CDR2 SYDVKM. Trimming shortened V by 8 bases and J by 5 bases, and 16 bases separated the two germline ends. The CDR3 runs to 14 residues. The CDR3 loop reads CASESTVTDQPQHF. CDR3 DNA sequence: TGTGCCAGCGAATCGACAGTGACCGATCAGCCCCAGCATTTT. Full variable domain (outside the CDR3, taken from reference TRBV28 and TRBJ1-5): DVKVTQSSRYLVKRTGEKVFLECVQDMDHENMFWYRQDPGLGLRLIYFSYDVKMKEKGDIPEGYSVSREKKERFSLILESASTNQTSMYLCASESTVTDQPQHFGDGTRLSIL.

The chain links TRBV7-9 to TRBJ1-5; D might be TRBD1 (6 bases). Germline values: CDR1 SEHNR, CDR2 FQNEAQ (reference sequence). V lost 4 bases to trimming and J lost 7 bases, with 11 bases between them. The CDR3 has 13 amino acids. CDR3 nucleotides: TGTGCCAGCAGCTACCACAGGGACCAGCCCCAGCATTTT. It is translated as CASSYHRDQPQHF.

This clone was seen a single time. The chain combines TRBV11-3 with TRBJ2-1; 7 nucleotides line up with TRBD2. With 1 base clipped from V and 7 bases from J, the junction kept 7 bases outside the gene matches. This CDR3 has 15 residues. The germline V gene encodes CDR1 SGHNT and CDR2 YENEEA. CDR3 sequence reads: CASSLGGSLENEQFF. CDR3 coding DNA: TGTGCCAGCAGCTTAGGCGGGAGTCTCGAGAATGAGCAGTTCTTC.

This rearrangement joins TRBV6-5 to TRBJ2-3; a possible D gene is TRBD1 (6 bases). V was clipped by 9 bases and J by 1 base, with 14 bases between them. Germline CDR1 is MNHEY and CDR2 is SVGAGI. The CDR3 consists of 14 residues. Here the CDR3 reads CASDRDTGTDTQYF. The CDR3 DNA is TGTGCCAGTGACCGGGACACCGGCACAGATACGCAGTATTTT.

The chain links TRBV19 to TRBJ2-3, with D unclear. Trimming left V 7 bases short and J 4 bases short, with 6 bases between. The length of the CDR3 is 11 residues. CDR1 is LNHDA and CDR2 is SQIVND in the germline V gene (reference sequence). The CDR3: CASKLADTQYF. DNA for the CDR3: TGTGCCAGTAAGCTCGCAGATACGCAGTATTTT.

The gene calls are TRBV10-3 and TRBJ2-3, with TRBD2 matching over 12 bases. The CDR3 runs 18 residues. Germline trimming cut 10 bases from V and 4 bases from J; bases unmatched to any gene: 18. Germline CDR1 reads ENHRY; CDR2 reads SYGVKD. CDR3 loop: CATLVTASGRAGADTQYF. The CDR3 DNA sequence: TGTGCCACCCTGGTAACAGCTAGCGGGAGGGCCGGGGCAGATACGCAGTATTTT.

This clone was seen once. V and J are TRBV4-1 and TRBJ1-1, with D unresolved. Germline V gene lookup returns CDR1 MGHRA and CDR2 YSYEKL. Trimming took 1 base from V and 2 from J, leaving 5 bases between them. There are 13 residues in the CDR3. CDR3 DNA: TGCGCCAGCAGCCAAGCAAGCAACACTGAAGCTTTCTTT. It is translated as CASSQASNTEAFF.

As DNA, the CDR3 is TGTGCCAGCAGCGTAGCGCAGGCCAGCTACGAGCAGTACTTC. Its translation is CASSVAQASYEQYF. The chain couples TRBV9 to TRBJ2-7; no clear D. Germline CDR1 and CDR2: SGDLS and YYNGEE. V dropped 0 bases and J dropped 3 bases, with 10 bases sitting between them. There are 14 residues in the CDR3. The whole variable domain, filled in from reference TRBV9 and TRBJ2-7, reads DSGVTQTPKHLITATGQRVTLRCSPRSGDLSVYWYQQSLDQGLQFLIQYYNGEERAKGNILERFSAQQFPDLHSELNLSSLELGDSALYFCASSVAQASYEQYFGPGTRLTVT.

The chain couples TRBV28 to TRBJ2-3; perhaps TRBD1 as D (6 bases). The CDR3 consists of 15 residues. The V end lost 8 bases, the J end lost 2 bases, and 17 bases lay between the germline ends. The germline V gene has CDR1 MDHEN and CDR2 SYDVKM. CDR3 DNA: TGTGCCAGCTGGGGTACCGGGACAACCACAGATACGCAGTATTTT. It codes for CASWGTGTTTDTQYF.

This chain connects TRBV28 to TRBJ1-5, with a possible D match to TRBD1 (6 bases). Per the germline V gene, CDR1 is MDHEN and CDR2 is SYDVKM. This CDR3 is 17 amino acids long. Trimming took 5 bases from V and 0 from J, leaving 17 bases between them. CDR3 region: CASSRGGPSYSNQPQHF. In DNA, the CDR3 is TGTGCCAGCAGTCGGGGGGGCCCATCTTATAGCAATCAGCCCCAGCATTTT.

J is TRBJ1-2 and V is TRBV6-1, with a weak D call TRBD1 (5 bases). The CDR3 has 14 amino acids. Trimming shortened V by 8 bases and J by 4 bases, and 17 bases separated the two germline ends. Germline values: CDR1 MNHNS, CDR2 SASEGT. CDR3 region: CASPPEQAPYGYTF. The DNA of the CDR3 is TGTGCCAGCCCCCCAGAACAGGCCCCCTATGGCTACACCTTC.

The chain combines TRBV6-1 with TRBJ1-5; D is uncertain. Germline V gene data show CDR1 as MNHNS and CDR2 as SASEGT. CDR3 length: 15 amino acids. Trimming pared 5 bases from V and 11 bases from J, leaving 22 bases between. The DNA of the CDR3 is TGTGCCAGCAGTCCCCCCGGGTCCCTATCAGCGTCCCAGCATTTT. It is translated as CASSPPGSLSASQHF.

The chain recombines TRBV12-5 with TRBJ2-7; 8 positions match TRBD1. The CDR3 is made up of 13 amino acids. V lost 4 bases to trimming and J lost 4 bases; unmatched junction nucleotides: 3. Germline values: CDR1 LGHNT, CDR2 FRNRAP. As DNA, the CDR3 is TGTGCTAGTGGTTACGGACAGGGTTACGAGCAGTACTTC. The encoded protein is CASGYGQGYEQYF.

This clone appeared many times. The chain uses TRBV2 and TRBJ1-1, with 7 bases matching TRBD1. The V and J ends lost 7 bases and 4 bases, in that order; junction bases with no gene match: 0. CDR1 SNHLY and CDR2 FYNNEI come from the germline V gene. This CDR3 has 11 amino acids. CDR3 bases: TGTGCCAGCACAGGGGGCACTGAAGCTTTCTTT. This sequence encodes CASTGGTEAFF.

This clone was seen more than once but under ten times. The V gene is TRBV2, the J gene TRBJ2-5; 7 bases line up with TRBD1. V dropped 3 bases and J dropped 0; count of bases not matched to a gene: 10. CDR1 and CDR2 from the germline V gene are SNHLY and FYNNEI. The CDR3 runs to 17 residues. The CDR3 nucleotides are TGTGCCAGCAGTGATTATGGACCGGGACAGTACCAAGAGACCCAGTACTTC. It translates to CASSDYGPGQYQETQYF.

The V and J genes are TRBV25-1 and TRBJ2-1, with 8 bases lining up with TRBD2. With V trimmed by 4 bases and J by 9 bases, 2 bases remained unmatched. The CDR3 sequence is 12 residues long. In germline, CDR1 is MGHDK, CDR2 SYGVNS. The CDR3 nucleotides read TGTGCCAGCAGTGTGGGACTAGTTGAGCAGTTCTTC. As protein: CASSVGLVEQFF. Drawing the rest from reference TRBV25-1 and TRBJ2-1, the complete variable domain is EADIYQTPRYLVIGTGKKITLECSQTMGHDKMYWYQQDPGMELHLIHYSYGVNSTEKGDLSSESTVSRIRTEHFPLTLESARPSHTSQYLCASSVGLVEQFFGPGTRLTVL.

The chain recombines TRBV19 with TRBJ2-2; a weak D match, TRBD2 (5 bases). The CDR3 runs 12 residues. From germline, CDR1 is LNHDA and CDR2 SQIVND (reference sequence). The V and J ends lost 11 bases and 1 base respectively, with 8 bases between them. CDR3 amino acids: CAAGLNTGELFF. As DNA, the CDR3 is TGTGCCGCGGGCCTGAACACCGGGGAGCTGTTTTTT.

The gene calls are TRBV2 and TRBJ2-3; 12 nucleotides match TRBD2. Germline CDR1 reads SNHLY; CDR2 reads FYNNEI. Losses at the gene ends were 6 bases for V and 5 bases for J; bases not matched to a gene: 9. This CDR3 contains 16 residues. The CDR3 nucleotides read TGTGCCAGCAGCCGCCTAGCGGGAGGGCCAGTAGATACGCAGTATTTT. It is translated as CASSRLAGGPVDTQYF.

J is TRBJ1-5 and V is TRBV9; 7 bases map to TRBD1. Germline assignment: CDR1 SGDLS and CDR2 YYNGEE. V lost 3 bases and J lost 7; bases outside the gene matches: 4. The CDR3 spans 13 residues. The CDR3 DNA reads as TGTGCCAGCAGCGCAGGGGGTCGGCAGCCCCAGCATTTT. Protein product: CASSAGGRQPQHF.

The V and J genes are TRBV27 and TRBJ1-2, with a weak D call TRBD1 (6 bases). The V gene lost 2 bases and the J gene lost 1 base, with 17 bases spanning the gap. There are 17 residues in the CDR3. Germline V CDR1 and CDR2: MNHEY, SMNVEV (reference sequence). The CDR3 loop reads CASSLLGTPTNNYGYTF. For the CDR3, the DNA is TGTGCCAGCAGTTTACTCGGGACACCGACTAATAACTATGGCTACACCTTC.

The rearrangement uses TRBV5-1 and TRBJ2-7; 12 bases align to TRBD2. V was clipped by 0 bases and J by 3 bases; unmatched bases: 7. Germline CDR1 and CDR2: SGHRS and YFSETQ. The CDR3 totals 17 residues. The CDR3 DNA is TGCGCCAGCAGCTTGGCCAGGACTAGCGGGGACAACTACGAGCAGTACTTC. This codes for CASSLARTSGDNYEQYF.

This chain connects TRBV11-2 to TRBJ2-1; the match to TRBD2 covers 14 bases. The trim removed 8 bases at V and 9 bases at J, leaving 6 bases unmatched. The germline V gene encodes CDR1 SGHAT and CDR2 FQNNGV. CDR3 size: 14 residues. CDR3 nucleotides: TGTGCCAGCGGATCGGGACTAGCGGGAGTTGAGCAGTTCTTC. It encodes CASGSGLAGVEQFF.

CDR3 DNA sequence: TGTGCCAGCAGTGCGGGCTTCCCAGCAGGGGAGCAGTACTTC. Amino acid sequence: CASSAGFPAGEQYF. The V call is TRBV6-1, the J call TRBJ2-7; tentative D call: TRBD1 (5 bases). Trimming removed 4 bases from V and 7 bases from J, with 17 bases in between. In germline, CDR1 is MNHNS, CDR2 SASEGT. The CDR3 totals 14 residues.

The DNA for the CDR3 is TGTGCCAGCAGCCCCGGACTAGCGGCGAATGAGCAGTTCTTC. Amino acids: CASSPGLAANEQFF. The chain recombines TRBV7-9 with TRBJ2-1, with TRBD2 identical over 10 bases. The CDR3 is 14 amino acids. Germline CDR1 SEHNR, CDR2 FQNEAQ (reference sequence). V was pared by 5 bases and J by 7 bases, with 5 bases of the junction left unmatched.